The rows below give T cell receptor beta chains drawn from one sample of a study of T cell repertoires in cytomegalovirus infection. Their specific antigens are unknown. TCRdb analysed the reads with MiXCR anew, one entry per CDR3 protein. The sample lists under 450,000 distinct CDR3 sequences, nearly 35% occurring once. The sequencing used cultured PBMCs, collected from culture after CMV antigen stimulation. These receptors all stem from a human donor in good health (CMV status not recorded). Some clones in this sample may be carry-over from other donors' samples. Each CDR3 is given with its conserved first and last residue. Fields, in order: J gene, clone size, D gene, V gene, CDR3 DNA, CDR3 protein. A D gene is named only where the DNA matches it firmly. Not all rows give a size; the values are once, few, many and, for expanded clones, a class.

TRBJ2-3,.,TRBD2,TRBV5-5,TGTGCCAGCGGACTAGGGCTCACAGATACGCAGTATTTT,CASGLGLTDTQYF
TRBJ2-5,.,.,TRBV7-2,TGTGCCAGCAGCATAGTGCCCCTAGCAGGAGAGACCCAGTACTTC,CASSIVPLAGETQYF
TRBJ1-4,.,.,TRBV28,TGTGCCAGCCGCCTTCCCGGGTCTCAGGTTGAAAAACTGTTTTTT,CASRLPGSQVEKLFF
TRBJ2-1,few,TRBD1,TRBV7-9,TGTGCCAGCACACCGGGTCCTTACAGGGGAGTCATAGACAATGAGCAGTTCTTC,CASTPGPYRGVIDNEQFF
TRBJ1-1,.,.,TRBV7-9,TGTGCCAGCGACAGGTCCACTGAAGCTTTCTTT,CASDRSTEAFF
TRBJ1-3,few,.,TRBV7-9,TGTGCCAGCAGCTTAGATGGCGGAAACACCATATATTTT,CASSLDGGNTIYF
TRBJ2-4,few,.,TRBV6-2/TRBV6-3,TGTGCCAGCACCCTGGACTCGGCCAAAAACATTCAGTACTTC,CASTLDSAKNIQYF
TRBJ1-2,.,TRBD1,TRBV6-5,TGTGCCAGCAGTTACGGGACAGGGGGAAACTATGGCTACACCTTC,CASSYGTGGNYGYTF
TRBJ2-3,.,TRBD1,TRBV12-3/TRBV12-4,TGTGCCAGCAGGCCATTAACAGGGGGTCCATCCACAGATACGCAGTATTTT,CASRPLTGGPSTDTQYF
TRBJ1-2,.,TRBD1,TRBV20-1,TGCAGTGCTAGAGCTCGGACAGGGGCCCATTCCGTCTACACCTTC,CSARARTGAHSVYTF
TRBJ2-1,few,TRBD1,TRBV2,TGTGCCAGCCCAGACAGGGGGGATGAGCAGTTCTTC,CASPDRGDEQFF
TRBJ2-5,few,.,TRBV9,TGTGCCAGCAGCCCCAAGTGGGGTTCAGAGACCCAGTACTTC,CASSPKWGSETQYF
TRBJ2-4,.,.,TRBV18,TGTGCCAGCTCACCGTTACCTTACAGGGTGGGAGTAGCCAAAAACATTCAGTACTTC,CASSPLPYRVGVAKNIQYF
TRBJ1-6,.,TRBD1,TRBV25-1,TGTGCCAGCAGTAAAAGAACAGGGGCCGTGGGTTCACCCCTCCACTTT,CASSKRTGAVGSPLHF
TRBJ2-1,few,.,TRBV7-2,TGTGCCAGCAGCTTAGCTCTAGCTGTGAGACATGAGCAGTTCTTC,CASSLALAVRHEQFF
TRBJ2-2,once,.,TRBV7-9,TGTGCCAGCAGCATTAGGACAGATAACACCGGGGAGCTGTTTTTT,CASSIRTDNTGELFF
TRBJ2-5,few,.,TRBV7-2,TGTGCCAGCAGCTCCCGACAGCCACAAGAGACCCAGTACTTC,CASSSRQPQETQYF
TRBJ1-3,.,.,TRBV7-2,TGTGCCGGCAGCTTAGCTCGGTATGCTGGAAACACCATATATTTT,CAGSLARYAGNTIYF
TRBJ2-1,few,.,TRBV4-1,TGCGCCAGCAGCTCTGGGGACGGCTACAATGAGCAGTTCTTC,CASSSGDGYNEQFF
TRBJ2-5,once,.,TRBV19,TGTGCCAGTAGTATGCGGGCCCAAGAGACCCAGTACTTC,CASSMRAQETQYF
TRBJ2-7,.,TRBD1,TRBV5-6,TGTGCCAGCAGCCTGACAGGGGAGGTAACCTACGAGCAGTACTTC,CASSLTGEVTYEQYF
TRBJ1-3,.,.,TRBV20-1,TGCAGTGCTAGAGATCCCGCAGGGAGCTTGTCTGGAAACACCATATATTTT,CSARDPAGSLSGNTIYF
TRBJ2-3,.,TRBD2,TRBV9,TGTGCCAGCAGCGGAGCCTGGGAGGGCCTCGGGGATACGCAGTATTTT,CASSGAWEGLGDTQYF
TRBJ2-3,few,.,TRBV4-1,TGCGCCAGCAGCCAAGAGGAGGATGGCACAGATACGCAGTATTTT,CASSQEEDGTDTQYF
TRBJ1-5,.,.,TRBV12-3/TRBV12-4,TGTGCCAGCAGTATACAGTCCTATAGCAATCAGCCCCAGCATTTT,CASSIQSYSNQPQHF
TRBJ1-2,.,.,TRBV4-3,TGCGCCAGCAGCCAAGAAAGCGGGGTTGCACCCCTTAACTATGGCTACACCTTC,CASSQESGVAPLNYGYTF
TRBJ1-6,.,.,TRBV7-2,TGTGCCAGCAGCTCTCGGGCCCTGAATTCACCCCTCCACTTT,CASSSRALNSPLHF
TRBJ2-3,.,TRBD1,TRBV19,TGTGCCAGTTCGGGACGGGGACAGGCCACAGATACGCAGTATTTT,CASSGRGQATDTQYF
TRBJ2-3,few,TRBD2,TRBV7-9,TGTGCCAGCAGCTCTATGGGGCTAGCGGAGCTTACGCAGTATTTT,CASSSMGLAELTQYF
TRBJ2-1,few,.,TRBV6-2/TRBV6-3,TGTGCCAGCAGCCAGACCCATGAGCAGTTCTTC,CASSQTHEQFF
TRBJ1-1,.,.,TRBV29-1,TGCAGCGTTGGATGGGGTACTGAAGCTTTCTTT,CSVGWGTEAFF
TRBJ2-7,few,.,TRBV11-2,TGTGCCAGCAGCTTAATGGCTAGCTCCTACGAGCAGTACTTC,CASSLMASSYEQYF
TRBJ2-3,few,.,TRBV5-1,TGCGCCAGCAGCTTGGCCGACAGGTCCGATGCCACAGATACGCAGTATTTT,CASSLADRSDATDTQYF
TRBJ2-2,many,TRBD2,TRBV7-2,TGTGCCAGCAGCTTAGTGCCGGCTAGCGGAGGATCAAACACCGGGGAGCTGTTTTTT,CASSLVPASGGSNTGELFF
TRBJ1-1,.,.,TRBV5-4,TGTGCCAGCAGCGTCGGACAAGGGGGGAAACCTGAAGCTTTCTTT,CASSVGQGGKPEAFF
TRBJ1-2,many,TRBD1,TRBV7-2,TGTGCCAGCAGCTCCCGACCCGGACAGGGGAGAGTACATAGCACCTTC,CASSSRPGQGRVHSTF
TRBJ1-6,.,.,TRBV5-1,TGCGCCAGCAGCACGGGACACAGTAATTCACCCCTCCACTTT,CASSTGHSNSPLHF
TRBJ2-3,.,TRBD2,TRBV19,TGTGCCAGTAGTACTAATCCGGGACTAGCAACAGATACGCAGTATTTT,CASSTNPGLATDTQYF
TRBJ2-6,.,.,TRBV6-1,TGTGCCAGCTCAGACCGCCAGACGGCTGGGGCCAACGTCCTGACTTTC,CASSDRQTAGANVLTF
TRBJ1-6,.,.,TRBV10-3,TGTGCCATCAGTGAAGGTGGGGTAGCCAATTCACCCCTCCACTTT,CAISEGGVANSPLHF